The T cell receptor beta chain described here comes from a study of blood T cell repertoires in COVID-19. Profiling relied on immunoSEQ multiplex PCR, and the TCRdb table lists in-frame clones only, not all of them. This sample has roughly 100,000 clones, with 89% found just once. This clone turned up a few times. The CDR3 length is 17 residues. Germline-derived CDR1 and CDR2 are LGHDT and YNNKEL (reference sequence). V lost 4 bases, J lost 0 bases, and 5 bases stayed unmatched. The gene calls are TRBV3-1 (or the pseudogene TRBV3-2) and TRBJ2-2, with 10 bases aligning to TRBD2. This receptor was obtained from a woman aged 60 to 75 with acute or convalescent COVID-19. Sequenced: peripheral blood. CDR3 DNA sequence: TGTGCCAGCAGCCGGAGGGGACTAGCGCCGAACACCGGGGAGCTGTTTTTT. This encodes CASSRRGLAPNTGELFF.